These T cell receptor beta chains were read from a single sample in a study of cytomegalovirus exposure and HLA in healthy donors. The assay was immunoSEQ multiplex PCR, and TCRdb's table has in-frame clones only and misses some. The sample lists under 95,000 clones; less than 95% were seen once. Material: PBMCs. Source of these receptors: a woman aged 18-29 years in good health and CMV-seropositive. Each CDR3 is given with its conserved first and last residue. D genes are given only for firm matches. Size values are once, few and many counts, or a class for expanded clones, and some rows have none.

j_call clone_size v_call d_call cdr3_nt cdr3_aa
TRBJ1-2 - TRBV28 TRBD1 TGTGCCAGCAGTCCCGCGGACAGGGAAACCTATGGCTACACCTTC CASSPADRETYGYTF
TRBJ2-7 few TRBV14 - TGTGCCAGCAGCCAAGTACTGAGTCCTACCTACGAGCAGTACTTC CASSQVLSPTYEQYF
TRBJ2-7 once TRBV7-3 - TGTGCCAGCAGCTTAAAAGGCCCCCTAGCGTCAAGCTCCTACGAGCAGTACTTC CASSLKGPLASSSYEQYF
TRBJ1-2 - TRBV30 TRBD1 TGTGCCTGGGGGGGGACAGGGCCTAACTATGGCTACACCTTC CAWGGTGPNYGYTF
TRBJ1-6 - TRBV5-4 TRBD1 TGTGCCAGCAGCCCAGACCGGACAGGGGCCCCGTTTAAGGCCCTCCACTTT CASSPDRTGAPFKALHF
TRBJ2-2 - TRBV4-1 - TGCGCCAGCAGCTTTCAGGGTACCGGGGAGCTGTTTTTT CASSFQGTGELFF
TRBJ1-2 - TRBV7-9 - TGTGCCAGCAGCTTTACAGGGACCTATGGCTACACCTTC CASSFTGTYGYTF
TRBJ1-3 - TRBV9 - TGTGCCAGCAGCGTAGAACCGGGTGCTGGAAACACCATATATTTT CASSVEPGAGNTIYF
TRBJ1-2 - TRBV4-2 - TGTGCCAGCAGCCAATCGGAGAACTATGGCTACACCTTC CASSQSENYGYTF
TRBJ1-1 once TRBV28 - TGTGCCAGCAGGCCCCCGGGGGTGTCTGAAGCTTTCTTT CASRPPGVSEAFF
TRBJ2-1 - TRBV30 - TGTGCCTGGGGGAGCGGCTCCTACAATGAGCAGTTCTTC CAWGSGSYNEQFF
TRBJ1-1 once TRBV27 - TGTGCCAGCTCGGGATTGAACACTGAAGCTTTCTTT CASSGLNTEAFF
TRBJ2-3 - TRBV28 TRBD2 TGTGCCAGCAGTCCCCTCCGGGACAGGGATAGACTAGCGGGAAGGGCAGATACGCAGTATTTT CASSPLRDRDRLAGRADTQYF
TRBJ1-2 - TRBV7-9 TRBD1 TGTGCCAGCAGCTTAGAGACAGGGCCCGAGAGGTATGGCTACACCTTC CASSLETGPERYGYTF
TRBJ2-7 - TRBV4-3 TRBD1 TGCGCCAGCAGCCAAGGGACAGGGAACTCCTACGAGCAGTACTTC CASSQGTGNSYEQYF
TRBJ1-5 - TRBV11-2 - TGTGCCAGCAGCTTATACAGGTATCAGCCCCAGCATTTT CASSLYRYQPQHF
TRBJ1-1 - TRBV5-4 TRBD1 TGTGCCAGCAGCTTTCGGAGCGGGACAGGGGGAGTCATGAACACTGAAGCTTTCTTT CASSFRSGTGGVMNTEAFF
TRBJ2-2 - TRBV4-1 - TGCGCCAGCAGAAAAATGCTCGGGGACACCGGGGAGCTGTTTTTT CASRKMLGDTGELFF
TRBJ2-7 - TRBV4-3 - TGCGCCAGCAGCCAAGATAGGCAGGCGTCCTACGAGCAGTACTTC CASSQDRQASYEQYF
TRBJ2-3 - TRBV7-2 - TGTGCCAGCAGCCGAAGCCGAGGGGATACGCAGTATTTT CASSRSRGDTQYF
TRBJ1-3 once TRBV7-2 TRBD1 TGTGCCAGCAGCTTAGTCAGTTCCGGGACAGGCGTCTCTGGAAACACCATATATTTT CASSLVSSGTGVSGNTIYF
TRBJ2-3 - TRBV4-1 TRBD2 TGCGCCAGCAGCCAATTTGGGACGGGAGGTGGAGATACGCAGTATTTT CASSQFGTGGGDTQYF
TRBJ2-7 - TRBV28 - TGTGCCAGCAGTTTCTCCGGGAGGGGGCACGAGCAGTACTTC CASSFSGRGHEQYF
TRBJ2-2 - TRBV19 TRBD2 TGTGCCAGTAGTATGAGGACTAGTACGAACACCGGGGAGCTGTTTTTT CASSMRTSTNTGELFF
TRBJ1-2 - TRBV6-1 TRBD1 TGTGCCAGCAGTGAAACCGGGACAGGGATCTATGGCTACACCTTC CASSETGTGIYGYTF
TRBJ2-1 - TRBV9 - TGTGCCAGCAGCGGACCAGGGTTGGTGGCCAATGAGCAGTTCTTC CASSGPGLVANEQFF
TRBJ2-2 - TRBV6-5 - TGTGCCAGCAGTTACACGGGGACCGGGGAGCTGTTTTTT CASSYTGTGELFF
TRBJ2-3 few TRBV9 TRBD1 TGTGCCAGCAGCGTAGCCCAGGGGACAGACTTAACAGATACGCAGTATTTT CASSVAQGTDLTDTQYF
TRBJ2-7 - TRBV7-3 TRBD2 TGTGCCAGCAGCTTGACTAGCGGAGAGTACGAGCAGTACTTC CASSLTSGEYEQYF
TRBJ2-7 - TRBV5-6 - TGTGCCAGCAGCTGGAGGGACGGAACCTACGAGCAGTACTTC CASSWRDGTYEQYF
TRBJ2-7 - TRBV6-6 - TGTGCCAGCAGTTACTCCTACGAGGGCGGGCCCTACGAGCAGTACTTC CASSYSYEGGPYEQYF
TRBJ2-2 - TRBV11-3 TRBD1 TGTGCCAGCAGCTTGAATTCACAGGGGACCGGGGAGCTGTTTTTT CASSLNSQGTGELFF
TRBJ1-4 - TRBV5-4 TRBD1 TGTGCCAGCAGCTCCGGGACAGCCACTAATGAAAAACTGTTTTTT CASSSGTATNEKLFF
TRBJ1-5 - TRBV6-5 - TGTGCCAGCACCGACGGGGGGGGTGGGCAGCCCCAGCATTTT CASTDGGGGQPQHF
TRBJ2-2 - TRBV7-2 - TGTGCCAGCAGCTTAGAACTTTTCGGGGAGCTGTTTTTT CASSLELFGELFF
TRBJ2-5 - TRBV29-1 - TGCAGCGTTGAAAAAACGGGGGAGGAGACCCAGTACTTC CSVEKTGEETQYF
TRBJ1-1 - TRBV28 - TGTGCCAGCATCACCAGGGGTATTGAAGCTTTCTTT CASITRGIEAFF
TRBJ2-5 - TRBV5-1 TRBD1 TGCGCCAGCAGGCAGGGGGCCCAAGAGACCCAGTACTTC CASRQGAQETQYF
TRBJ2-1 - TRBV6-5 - TGTGCCAGCAGTTACTCGGTCTCCGGGGATGAGCAGTTCTTC CASSYSVSGDEQFF
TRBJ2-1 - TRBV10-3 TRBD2 TGTGCCATCAGCGAGCGGGAGGGCCTCCGCCATGAGCAGTTCTTC CAISEREGLRHEQFF
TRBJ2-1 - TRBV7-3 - TGTGCCAGCAGCTTGGGGGGAGTCTCCTACAATGAGCAGTTCTTC CASSLGGVSYNEQFF
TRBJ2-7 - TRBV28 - TGTGCCAGCAGTTTATTTGGAAGCGGGTCCTACGAGCAGTACTTC CASSLFGSGSYEQYF
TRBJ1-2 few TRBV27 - TGTGCCAGCATAAGAAGGGACACAAACTATGGCTACACCTTC CASIRRDTNYGYTF
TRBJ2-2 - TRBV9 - TGTGCCAGCAGCGTGACCGTGGGGGCGGACACCGGGGAGCTGTTTTTT CASSVTVGADTGELFF
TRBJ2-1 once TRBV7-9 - TGTGCCAGCAGCTTAGGGTCATCGGGGGGCAGGTTCTTC CASSLGSSGGRFF
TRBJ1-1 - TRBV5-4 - TGTGCCAGCAGCCCATTGGGGACAATGAACACTGAAGCTTTCTTT CASSPLGTMNTEAFF
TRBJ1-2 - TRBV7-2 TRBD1 TGTGCCAGCAGGTACAGGGGACACAACTATGGCTACACCTTC CASRYRGHNYGYTF
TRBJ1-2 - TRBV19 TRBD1 TGTGCCAGTAGTAGGGACACAGGGGCGTCTTACTATGGCTACACCTTC CASSRDTGASYYGYTF
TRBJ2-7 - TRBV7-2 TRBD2 TGTGCCAGCAGCCCGAGGGAGGGCGAGCAGTACTTC CASSPREGEQYF
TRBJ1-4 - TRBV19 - TGTGCCAGTAGTCCAGGGATGGCTAATGAAAAACTGTTTTTT CASSPGMANEKLFF
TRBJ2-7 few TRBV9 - TGTGCCAGCAGCGAGGGGCTGAGCTACGAGCAGTACTTC CASSEGLSYEQYF
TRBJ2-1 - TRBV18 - TGTGCCAGCTCACCCGTGATACAGGGTGCCGATGAGCAGTTCTTC CASSPVIQGADEQFF
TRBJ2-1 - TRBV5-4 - TGTGCCAGCAGCCCTGGTAGGGGGGGCGGTAGTCGGCAGTTCTTC CASSPGRGGGSRQFF
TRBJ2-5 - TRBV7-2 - TGTGCCAGCAACCTCCAGGGAGTTCAGGGGGAGACCCAGTACTTC CASNLQGVQGETQYF
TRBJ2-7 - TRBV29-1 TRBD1 TGCAGCGTTGAAGATTTCGACAGGGGGCTTAAGCTCTACGAGCAGTACTTC CSVEDFDRGLKLYEQYF
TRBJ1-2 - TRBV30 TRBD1 TGTGCCTCGAGTAGGGACAGGGGAACCTATGGCTACACCTTC CASSRDRGTYGYTF
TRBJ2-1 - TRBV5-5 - TGTGCCAGCACCAAATTGACAGGGGAGGGTCTCAATGAGCAGTTCTTC CASTKLTGEGLNEQFF
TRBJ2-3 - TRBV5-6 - TGTGCCAGCAGTGGGGGCGGGGATACGCAGTATTTT CASSGGGDTQYF